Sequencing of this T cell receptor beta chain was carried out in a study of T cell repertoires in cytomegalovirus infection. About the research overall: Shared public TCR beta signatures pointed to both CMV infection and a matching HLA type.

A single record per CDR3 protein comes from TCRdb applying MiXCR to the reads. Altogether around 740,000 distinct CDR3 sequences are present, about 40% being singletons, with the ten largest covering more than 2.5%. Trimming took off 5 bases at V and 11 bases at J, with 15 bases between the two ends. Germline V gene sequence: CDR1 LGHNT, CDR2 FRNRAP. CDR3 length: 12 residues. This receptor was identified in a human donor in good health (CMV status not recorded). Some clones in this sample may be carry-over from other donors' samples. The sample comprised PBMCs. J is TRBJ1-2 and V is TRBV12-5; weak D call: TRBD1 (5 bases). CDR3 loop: CASGPRDGDYTF. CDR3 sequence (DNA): TGTGCTAGTGGTCCCCGGGACGGGGATTACACCTTC. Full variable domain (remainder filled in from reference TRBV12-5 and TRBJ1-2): DARVTQTPRHKVTEMGQEVTMRCQPILGHNTVFWYRQTMMQGLELLAYFRNRAPLDDSGMPKDRFSAEMPDATLATLKIQPSEPRDSAVYFCASGPRDGDYTFGSGTRLTVV.